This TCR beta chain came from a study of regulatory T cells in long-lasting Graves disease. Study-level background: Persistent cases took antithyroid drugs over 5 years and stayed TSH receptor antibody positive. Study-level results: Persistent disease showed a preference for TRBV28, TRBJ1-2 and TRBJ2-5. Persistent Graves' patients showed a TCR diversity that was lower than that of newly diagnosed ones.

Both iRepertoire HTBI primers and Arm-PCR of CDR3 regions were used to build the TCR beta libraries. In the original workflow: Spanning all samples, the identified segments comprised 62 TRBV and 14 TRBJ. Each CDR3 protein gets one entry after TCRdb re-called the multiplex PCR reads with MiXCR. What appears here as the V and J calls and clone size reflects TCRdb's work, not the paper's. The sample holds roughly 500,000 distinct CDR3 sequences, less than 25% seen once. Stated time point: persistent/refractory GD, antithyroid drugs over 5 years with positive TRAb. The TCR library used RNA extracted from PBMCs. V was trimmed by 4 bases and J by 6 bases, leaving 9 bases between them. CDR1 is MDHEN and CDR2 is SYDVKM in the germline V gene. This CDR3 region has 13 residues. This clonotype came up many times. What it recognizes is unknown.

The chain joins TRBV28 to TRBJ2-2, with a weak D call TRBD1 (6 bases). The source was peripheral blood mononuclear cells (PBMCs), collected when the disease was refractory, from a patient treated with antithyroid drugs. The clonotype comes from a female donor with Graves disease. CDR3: CASSSSGAGELFF. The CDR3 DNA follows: TGTGCCAGCAGTTCGTCAGGGGCCGGGGAGCTGTTTTTT.